One sample yielded the 29 T cell receptor beta chains listed below, sequenced in a study of beta chain features in type 1 diabetes. Reverse transcribing all isolated RNA meant expressed TCRB transcripts were sequenced. Measured with immunoSEQ multiplex PCR; TCRdb has only the in-frame clones, and not every one. This sample yields 250,000 to 300,000 clones, of which 8% are seen a single time; approximately 0.93% belongs to the top ten. Sequenced input: central memory CD4+ T cells from blood. The receptors were gathered from a woman younger than 35 in good health.

This clone was seen a handful of times. The chain uses TRBV29-1 and TRBJ2-3; a possible D gene is TRBD1 (6 bases). The length of the CDR3 is 14 residues. V gave up 5 bases and J gave up 1 base, with 13 bases separating them. Germline V lookup: CDR1 SQVTM, CDR2 ANQGSEA. This CDR3 is CSVTNRAGTDTQYF. The CDR3 DNA follows: TGCAGCGTTACCAACAGGGCCGGCACAGATACGCAGTATTTT.

This clone has a handful of counts. This chain joins TRBV7-2 and TRBJ2-5; TRBD2 is a possible D gene (6 bases). V lost 0 bases, J lost 1 base, and 12 bases lay in between. Looked up from germline, CDR1 is SGHTA and CDR2 is FQGNSA. The CDR3 totals 16 residues. DNA for the CDR3: TGTGCCAGCAGCTTAGCGGGAGGCATACCCCAAGAGACCCAGTACTTC. It yields the protein CASSLAGGIPQETQYF. Using reference TRBV7-2 and TRBJ2-5 for the parts outside the CDR3, the full variable domain is GAGVSQSPSNKVTEKGKDVELRCDPISGHTALYWYRQSLGQGLEFLIYFQGNSAPDKSGLPSDRFSAERTGGSVSTLTIQRTQQEDSAVYLCASSLAGGIPQETQYFGPGTRLLVL.

This chain connects TRBV21-1 to TRBJ2-5. TRBV21-1 has pseudogene status. This CDR3 is 15 amino acids long. CDR3 nucleotides: TGTGCCAGCAGCGCACGATCCGGGACCAGAGAGACCCAGTACTTC. It specifies CASSARSGTRETQYF.

The chain combines TRBV29-1 with TRBJ1-1, with a possible D match to TRBD1 (5 bases). CDR1 and CDR2 (germline): SQVTM, ANQGSEA. The CDR3 consists of 11 residues. Trimming stripped 3 bases from V and 10 bases from J, with 12 bases between. CDR3 protein: CSVDAGRGAFF. Here the CDR3 DNA reads TGCAGCGTTGATGCAGGGAGAGGAGCTTTCTTT.

This clone was counted ten times or more. The identical CDR3 is also encoded by other nucleotide sequences in the sample. The chain uses TRBV7-2 and TRBJ1-2; D uncertain. The germline V and J ends were trimmed by 0 bases and 8 bases, with 4 bases remaining between them. The CDR3 loop spans 11 amino acids. Germline V gene data show CDR1 as SGHTA and CDR2 as FQGNSA. CDR3 protein: CASSLAEGYTF. CDR3 nucleotides: TGTGCCAGCAGCTTAGCCGAAGGCTACACCTTC.

In this sample, this clone turned up a few times. One junction end disagrees with the germline gene, perhaps due to a read error. CDR3 DNA: TGTGCCAGCAGCCTAGACCCCCGTACAGGGATGGATGAGCAGTTCTTC. Amino acid sequence: CASSLDPRTGMDEQFF. The V gene is TRBV11-3, the J gene TRBJ2-1; possible D gene TRBD1, 6 bases. The V gene's germline CDR1 is SGHNT and CDR2 YENEEA. The CDR3 is 16 amino acids.

The chain has TRBV10-3 and TRBJ1-1; TRBD1 is a possible D gene (6 bases). Trimming shortened V by 10 bases and J by 4 bases, and 19 bases separated the two germline ends. Germline V CDR1 and CDR2: ENHRY, SYGVKD. This CDR3 spans 14 amino acids. The CDR3: CATEPSGGGTEAFF. In DNA form, the CDR3 reads TGTGCCACCGAACCTTCTGGGGGCGGCACTGAAGCTTTCTTT.

This clone has a count of ten or more. Additional DNA sequences in this sample encode the identical CDR3. The V and J genes are TRBV4-3 and TRBJ2-3; 12 bases are a match to TRBD2. Trimming at V came to 1 base and at J to 2 bases, leaving 4 bases not matched to a gene. Per germline, CDR1 LGHNA and CDR2 YSLEER. The CDR3 covers 17 residues. DNA for the CDR3: TGCGCCAGCAGCCAAGGACTAGCGGGGGCCCTCACAGATACGCAGTATTTT. Its translation: CASSQGLAGALTDTQYF.

This clone was detected a few times. This chain joins TRBV29-1 and TRBJ2-3; TRBD2 matches at 12 bases. V dropped 4 bases and J dropped 5; count of bases not matched to a gene: 4. CDR1 is SQVTM and CDR2 is ANQGSEA in the germline V gene. This CDR3 comprises 14 residues. CDR3 loop: CSVAVGLAGDTQYF. The CDR3 bases are TGCAGCGTTGCGGTGGGACTAGCGGGAGATACGCAGTATTTT.

This clone was seen a handful of times. J is TRBJ1-1 and V is TRBV5-1; weak D call: TRBD1 (6 bases). V was clipped by 0 bases and J by 4 bases, with 16 bases between them. Looked up from germline, CDR1 is SGHRS and CDR2 is YFSETQ. The CDR3 is 16 amino acids. The CDR3 region is CASSLAQDREGTEAFF. The CDR3 DNA reads as TGCGCCAGCAGCTTGGCCCAGGACAGAGAGGGCACTGAAGCTTTCTTT.

The rearrangement uses TRBV6-5 and TRBJ1-2, with D tentatively TRBD1 (6 bases). Between the trimmed V and J ends, which lost 4 bases and 4 bases, there was a span of 13 bases. This CDR3 region has 14 residues. CDR1 and CDR2 from the germline V gene are MNHEY and SVGAGI. CDR3 sequence (DNA): TGTGCCAGCAGTTCCTTAGGACAGACCTATGGCTACACCTTC. As protein: CASSSLGQTYGYTF.

This clone showed up just a few times. J is TRBJ2-3 and V is TRBV7-2, with 9 positions matching TRBD2. V was clipped by 4 bases and J by 2 bases; unmatched bases: 7. CDR1 and CDR2 (germline): SGHTA, FQGNSA. The CDR3 runs to 16 residues. The DNA of the CDR3 is TGTGCCAGCAGCTCGCCTAGCGGGGAGAACACAGATACGCAGTATTTT. Translated: CASSSPSGENTDTQYF. The full variable domain, rest sourced from reference TRBV7-2 and TRBJ2-3, is GAGVSQSPSNKVTEKGKDVELRCDPISGHTALYWYRQSLGQGLEFLIYFQGNSAPDKSGLPSDRFSAERTGGSVSTLTIQRTQQEDSAVYLCASSSPSGENTDTQYFGPGTRLTVL.

This clone was seen a handful of times. The chain links TRBV15 to TRBJ2-5; the match to TRBD2 covers 15 bases. Germline V CDR1 and CDR2: LNHNV, YYDKDF (reference sequence). CDR3 length: 17 residues. With V trimmed by 5 bases and J by 0 bases, 4 bases remained unmatched. CDR3 nucleotides: TGTGCCACCAGCCGTGGGACTAGCGGGGGGTACCAAGAGACCCAGTACTTC. Translated, it gives CATSRGTSGGYQETQYF. Based on the CDR3 plus reference TRBV15 and TRBJ2-5, the full variable domain is DAMVIQNPRYQVTQFGKPVTLSCSQTLNHNVMYWYQQKSSQAPKLLFHYYDKDFNNEADTPDNFQSRRPNTSFCFLDIRSPGLGDTAMYLCATSRGTSGGYQETQYFGPGTRLLVL.

This clone was observed a handful of times. This chain joins TRBV7-8 and TRBJ2-2; perhaps TRBD2 as D (6 bases). The V gene lost 5 bases and the J gene lost 3 bases, with 16 bases spanning the gap. The CDR3 has 16 residues. The V gene's germline CDR1 is SGHVS and CDR2 FQNEAQ. CDR3 sequence reads: CASSPAGGVYTGELFF. The CDR3, as DNA: TGTGCCAGCAGCCCGGCCGGAGGGGTCTACACCGGGGAGCTGTTTTTT.

This clone was recorded a few times. V gene TRBV5-4 combines with J gene TRBJ1-2; D remains unclear. Germline CDR1 SGHNT, CDR2 YYREEE (reference sequence). This CDR3 is built from 12 residues. Trimming pared 4 bases from V and 4 bases from J, leaving 8 bases between. The CDR3 region is CASSPGAYGYTF. The CDR3 coding sequence is TGTGCCAGCAGCCCTGGTGCCTATGGCTACACCTTC.

This clone was seen many times. V is TRBV29-1 and J is TRBJ1-5; 8 bases are shared with TRBD1. CDR3 length: 12 amino acids. The germline V gene encodes CDR1 SQVTM and CDR2 ANQGSEA. The trim removed 7 bases at V and 5 bases at J, leaving 4 bases unmatched. The CDR3 loop is CSAGTGDQPQHF. CDR3 sequence (DNA): TGCAGCGCCGGGACAGGAGATCAGCCCCAGCATTTT.

The chain carries TRBV6-6 and TRBJ1-5; unclear D gene. The CDR3 is made up of 14 amino acids. Trimming removed 6 bases at V and 7 bases at J, with 16 bases between. Germline assignment: CDR1 MNHNY and CDR2 SVGAGI (reference sequence). The CDR3 nucleotides are TGTGCCAGCAGAGCCGCCCAACGAGACCAGCCCCAGCATTTT. Protein product: CASRAAQRDQPQHF.

This clone came up a few times. The chain uses TRBV5-1 and TRBJ2-5; possibly TRBD2 for D (6 bases). Trimming shortened V by 4 bases and J by 2 bases, and 12 bases separated the two germline ends. CDR3 length: 14 residues. From germline, CDR1 is SGHRS and CDR2 YFSETQ. The CDR3 spells CASSPTSTQETQYF. The CDR3 coding sequence is TGCGCCAGCAGCCCAACTAGCACGCAAGAGACCCAGTACTTC. Full variable domain (remainder filled in from reference TRBV5-1 and TRBJ2-5): KAGVTQTPRYLIKTRGQQVTLSCSPISGHRSVSWYQQTPGQGLQFLFEYFSETQRNKGNFPGRFSGRQFSNSRSEMNVSTLELGDSALYLCASSPTSTQETQYFGPGTRLLVL.

This clone came up a few times. The J gene is TRBJ2-5, the V gene TRBV2; a possible D gene is TRBD1 (6 bases). In germline, CDR1 is SNHLY, CDR2 FYNNEI. Trimming pared 2 bases from V and 3 bases from J, leaving 13 bases between. The CDR3 totals 15 residues. CDR3 DNA: TGTGCCAGCAGTGAATGGGGCAGGGGAAAAGAGACCCAGTACTTC. It encodes CASSEWGRGKETQYF.

This clone was observed a few times. This chain links TRBV5-5 with TRBJ1-2, with D unclear. This CDR3 has 14 amino acids. Trimming left V 1 base short and J 4 bases short, with 11 bases between. Germline V gene lookup returns CDR1 SGHKS and CDR2 YYEKEE (reference sequence). The CDR3 DNA reads TGTGCCAGCAGCTTGTTAGGTCCCTCCTATGGCTACACCTTC. The encoded protein is CASSLLGPSYGYTF.

There are many counts of this clone. The rearrangement links TRBV7-9 to TRBJ1-1; TRBD1 might be the D (6 bases). The V and J ends lost 5 bases and 7 bases respectively, with 17 bases between them. Germline V gene sequence: CDR1 SEHNR, CDR2 FQNEAQ (reference sequence). The CDR3 contains 14 residues. The CDR3 protein is CASSTPRGGNEAFF. The CDR3 DNA is TGTGCCAGCAGCACCCCAAGGGGGGGCAATGAAGCTTTCTTT.

Points on this clone: The CDR3 does not end in the conserved phenylalanine or tryptophan, so this is likely a read error. The DNA is omitted, as the CDR3 cannot be located on it reliably, and the CDR3 follows TCRdb's listing. V gene TRBV5-4 combines with J gene TRBJ1-1. The CDR3 extends over 13 residues, inclusive of both ends. Germline CDR1 reads SGHNT; CDR2 reads YYREEE (reference sequence). CDR3 residues: CASSLAETVFPLY.

This clone occurred many times. The V call is TRBV9, the J call TRBJ1-1; 7 nucleotides line up with TRBD1. Germline values: CDR1 SGDLS, CDR2 YYNGEE. The CDR3 consists of 13 residues. V lost 1 base and J lost 7; bases outside the gene matches: 4. This CDR3 reads CASSVTRDSEAFF. The CDR3 DNA reads TGTGCCAGCAGCGTAACCCGGGACAGTGAAGCTTTCTTT.

The chain has TRBV10-3 and TRBJ2-7; D gene uncertain. The CDR3 sequence is 14 residues long. Germline values: CDR1 ENHRY, CDR2 SYGVKD. Trimming took off 3 bases at V and 0 bases at J, with 9 bases between the two ends. CDR3 nucleotides: TGTGCCATCAGTGAAGGCTTAAGCTCCTACGAGCAGTACGTC. Protein: CAISEGLSSYEQYV.

The chain carries TRBV27 and TRBJ1-6; no clear D. This CDR3 contains 15 residues. Deletions cut 2 bases from V and 12 bases from J, with 17 bases between. Germline V gene sequence: CDR1 MNHEY, CDR2 SMNVEV (reference sequence). The CDR3 nucleotides read TGTGCCAGCAGTTTAGAAGGTCCGAGACACCAACCCCTCCACTTT. This codes for CASSLEGPRHQPLHF.

This clone was seen more than once but under ten times. This clone may be a read error of a much larger clone one base away. Other DNA sequences within the sample encode an identical CDR3. The chain combines TRBV5-4 with TRBJ1-4; 8 nucleotides line up with TRBD1. This CDR3 is 15 amino acids long. The germline gives CDR1 SGHNT, CDR2 YYREEE (reference sequence). The ends lost 4 bases at V and 10 bases at J; junction bases unmatched: 12. CDR3: CASSLATGQGGKLFF. CDR3 in DNA: TGTGCCAGCAGCCTAGCTACTGGACAGGGCGGAAAACTGTTTTTT.

The rearrangement uses TRBV7-2 and TRBJ2-1; D not resolved. The V gene's germline CDR1 is SGHTA and CDR2 FQGNSA. With 1 base removed from V and 7 bases from J, the gap between germline ends came to 11 bases. The CDR3 covers 14 residues. The CDR3 here is CASSLGPGSNEQFF. CDR3 sequence (DNA): TGTGCCAGCAGCTTAGGGCCGGGCTCTAATGAGCAGTTCTTC.

Ten or more counts support this clone. The gene calls are TRBV5-4 and TRBJ1-4, with TRBD1 matching 9 bases. Trimming cost V 4 bases and J 8 bases; bases outside gene matches: 6. Germline CDR1 SGHNT, CDR2 YYREEE (reference sequence). The CDR3 covers 14 residues. CDR3 coding DNA: TGTGCCAGCAGCAGGGACAGGGCTGACGAAAAACTGTTTTTT. This translates into CASSRDRADEKLFF.

This clone has just a few counts. As DNA, the CDR3 is TGCGCCAGCAGCCAAGGGGCAGGGGTCTCTGGAAACACCATATATTTT. The encoded protein is CASSQGAGVSGNTIYF. This sequence joins TRBV4-1 and TRBJ1-3; tentative D call: TRBD1 (6 bases). Deletions cut 1 base from V and 0 bases from J, with 10 bases between. The CDR3 has 16 residues. CDR1 and CDR2 (germline): MGHRA, YSYEKL.